Below, 25 T cell receptor beta chains from the same sample are listed, as sequenced in a study of T cell responses to AZD1222 COVID-19 vaccine. Here immunoSEQ multiplex PCR was the method, and the copy in TCRdb shows in-frame clones only, minus some. Of 180,000 or so clones in the sample, about 92% were seen once. Sample: peripheral blood, taken 28 days after the second AZD1222 dose. Receptors were obtained from an adult who received the AZD1222 COVID-19 vaccine.

The chain uses TRBV20-1 and TRBJ1-2; no firm D call. CDR3 length equals 11 residues. V lost 5 bases to trimming and J lost 4 bases, with 8 bases between them. Germline CDR1 reads DFQATT; CDR2 reads SNEGSKA (reference sequence). CDR3 in DNA: TGCAGTGCTGGAAGGCCCTATGGCTACACCTTC. As protein: CSAGRPYGYTF.

V and J are TRBV30 and TRBJ1-4; D uncertain. V was trimmed by 1 base and J by 7 bases, leaving 22 bases between them. This CDR3 is 17 amino acids long. Germline V gene sequence: CDR1 GTSNPN, CDR2 SVGIG (reference sequence). The DNA for the CDR3 is TGTGCCTGGAGTGGCGCCGCCCTCCGGGGAGTAGGTGAAAAACTGTTTTTT. Translation: CAWSGAALRGVGEKLFF.

The rearrangement links TRBV29-1 to TRBJ2-4; D may be TRBD1 (6 bases). Deletions cut 5 bases from V and 6 bases from J, with 20 bases between. CDR1 SQVTM and CDR2 ANQGSEA come from the germline V gene. This CDR3 has 15 residues. The CDR3 nucleotides read TGCAGCGTTTGGCCTTCGGGACACAACATAAACATTCAGTACTTC. It specifies CSVWPSGHNINIQYF.

The J gene is TRBJ1-2, the V gene TRBV9; D ambiguous. CDR3 length: 13 residues. Germline V gene data show CDR1 as SGDLS and CDR2 as YYNGEE. Trimming pared 0 bases from V and 4 bases from J, leaving 7 bases between. The CDR3 coding sequence is TGTGCCAGCAGCGTAGGAGAGGGCTATGGCTACACCTTC. It yields the protein CASSVGEGYGYTF.

The CDR3 here is CAISRDLGYGYTF. Here the CDR3 DNA reads TGTGCCATCAGTAGGGACCTCGGATATGGCTACACCTTC. This rearrangement joins TRBV10-3 to TRBJ1-2, with D maybe TRBD1 (5 bases). Trimming took off 5 bases at V and 5 bases at J, with 12 bases between the two ends. This CDR3 has 13 residues. CDR1 is ENHRY and CDR2 is SYGVKD in the germline V gene.

This clone was found many times. The chain joins TRBV6-1 to TRBJ1-6, with TRBD1 as a possible D gene (5 bases). Trimming stripped 0 bases from V and 5 bases from J, with 8 bases between. The germline gives CDR1 MNHNS, CDR2 SASEGT. The CDR3 is 15 amino acids. CDR3 region: CASSEAEGHNSPLHF. In DNA form, the CDR3 reads TGTGCCAGCAGTGAAGCGGAGGGGCATAATTCACCCCTCCACTTT.

Only one count was recorded for this clone. This sequence joins TRBV21-1 and TRBJ2-2; the table names TRBD1, a call not compared with the DNA. TRBV21-1 is recorded as a pseudogene. The CDR3 is made up of 19 amino acids. CDR3 region: CASSPNERQGPPNTGELFF. DNA for the CDR3: TGTGCCAGCAGCCCTAACGAAAGACAGGGACCTCCGAACACCGGGGAGCTGTTTTTT.

With respect to this clone: Other DNA sequences within the sample encode an identical CDR3. The J gene is TRBJ1-5, the V gene TRBV6-5, with 9 positions matching TRBD1. Trimming took 6 bases from V and 6 from J; bases not matched to a gene: 6. This CDR3 is built from 14 residues. From germline, CDR1 is MNHEY and CDR2 SVGAGI. This chain's CDR3 is CASRGQGAGQPQHF. In nucleotides, the CDR3 is TGTGCCAGCAGGGGACAGGGTGCTGGTCAGCCCCAGCATTTT.

This clone was counted once. This chain connects TRBV5-4 to TRBJ1-6, with 8 bases matching TRBD1. This CDR3 spans 15 amino acids. V lost 4 bases and J lost 10; bases outside the gene matches: 10. The germline V gene has CDR1 SGHNT and CDR2 YYREEE (reference sequence). The CDR3 DNA reads as TGTGCCAGCAGCATACTACAGGGGGGCCGGTCACCCCTCCACTTT. Translated: CASSILQGGRSPLHF.

The rearrangement uses TRBV11-3 and TRBJ2-2; TRBD2 matches 13 bases. The CDR3 runs 16 residues. Germline trimming cut 5 bases from V and 4 bases from J; bases unmatched to any gene: 4. CDR1 and CDR2 from the germline V gene are SGHNT and YENEEA. The CDR3 is CASSRTSGSGTGELFF. CDR3 nucleotide sequence: TGTGCCAGCAGCCGGACTAGCGGGAGTGGCACCGGGGAGCTGTTTTTT.

V and J are TRBV7-9 and TRBJ1-4; maybe TRBD1 (5 bases). Trimming pared 5 bases from V and 5 bases from J, leaving 18 bases between. Germline CDR1 is SEHNR and CDR2 is FQNEAQ (reference sequence). There are 16 residues in the CDR3. CDR3 bases: TGTGCCAGCAGCCAAGGGAGCGCAGGGTGGAATGAAAAACTGTTTTTT. It specifies CASSQGSAGWNEKLFF.

This clone was seen a single time. The chain joins TRBV5-6 to TRBJ1-2; TRBD1 agrees at 10 bases. This CDR3 has 17 residues. V gave up 4 bases and J gave up 0 bases; unmatched junction bases: 9. Germline CDR1 and CDR2: SGHDT and YYEEEE. The CDR3 sequence is CASSGGPGQGPNYGYTF. The CDR3 region has the DNA TGTGCCAGCAGCGGCGGGCCGGGACAGGGGCCTAACTATGGCTACACCTTC.

There are a few counts of this clone. The genes are TRBV5-1 and TRBJ1-3; D gene unclear. Trimming pared 0 bases from V and 0 bases from J, leaving 10 bases between. There are 16 residues in the CDR3. Per germline, CDR1 SGHRS and CDR2 YFSETQ. CDR3 sequence: CASSLAQSTSGNTIYF. CDR3 sequence (DNA): TGCGCCAGCAGCTTGGCCCAGAGCACCTCTGGAAACACCATATATTTT.

The chain joins TRBV3-1 (or the pseudogene TRBV3-2) to TRBJ1-3; D gene unclear. V shed 1 base and J shed 0 bases, with 13 bases lying between them. The CDR3 totals 17 residues. CDR1 is LGHDT, CDR2 YNNKEL, per germline (reference sequence). CDR3 in amino acids: CASSQGPRTDSGNTIYF. CDR3 nucleotide sequence: TGTGCCAGCAGCCAAGGCCCGCGAACGGACTCTGGAAACACCATATATTTT.

This clone was found once. This chain uses TRBV2 with TRBJ2-7; D is unclear. Per germline, CDR1 SNHLY and CDR2 FYNNEI. V lost 4 bases and J 9 bases, leaving 10 bases between the germline ends. The CDR3 has 11 amino acids. The CDR3 protein is CASSVTGSQYF. CDR3 nucleotide sequence: TGTGCCAGCAGTGTTACCGGGTCGCAGTACTTC.

In its sample, this clone was seen a few times. The chain recombines TRBV4-2 with TRBJ2-1, with D maybe TRBD1 (5 bases). Per germline, CDR1 LGHNA and CDR2 YNFKEQ. The CDR3 runs 16 residues. The germline V and J ends were trimmed by 0 bases and 7 bases, with 16 bases remaining between them. The CDR3 sequence is CASSQDGRLQGNEQFF. In nucleotides, the CDR3 is TGTGCCAGCAGCCAAGATGGCAGACTTCAGGGTAATGAGCAGTTCTTC.

The rearrangement links TRBV4-3 to TRBJ2-7; no definite D call. The germline V and J ends were trimmed by 0 bases and 4 bases, with 16 bases remaining between them. The germline gives CDR1 LGHNA, CDR2 YSLEER. This CDR3 is built from 16 residues. In nucleotides, the CDR3 is TGCGCCAGCAGCCAAGAAATAGCTTCGGAGCTTTACGAGCAGTACTTC. Amino acids: CASSQEIASELYEQYF.

The V call is TRBV21-1, the J call TRBJ1-5. TRBV21-1 is listed as a pseudogene. This CDR3 region has 18 residues. The CDR3 here is CASSNGRVGVLGNQPQHF. The CDR3 DNA is TGTGCCAGCAGCAATGGCAGGGTCGGGGTCTTGGGCAATCAGCCCCAGCATTTT.

The J gene is TRBJ1-4, the V gene TRBV19; no reliable D call. The ends were cut back, 1 base at V and 11 bases at J, with 8 bases in the middle. Germline CDR1 is LNHDA and CDR2 is SQIVND (reference sequence). This CDR3 has 12 residues. Here the CDR3 reads CASSIGTDKLFF. For the CDR3, the DNA is TGTGCCAGTAGTATAGGAACAGATAAACTGTTTTTT.

V and J are TRBV4-1 and TRBJ2-2; TRBD1 might be the D (6 bases). The length of the CDR3 is 17 residues. The ends were cut back, 0 bases at V and 1 base at J, with 12 bases in the middle. Germline CDR1 MGHRA, CDR2 YSYEKL. The CDR3 nucleotides read TGCGCCAGCAGCCAAGATTTCGAGACAGGGAACACCGGGGAGCTGTTTTTT. Its protein product is CASSQDFETGNTGELFF.

This chain joins TRBV6-4 and TRBJ1-6; TRBD1 matches at 8 bases. V trimming: 10 bases; J trimming: 3 bases; junction bases outside the gene matches: 5. Germline V gives CDR1 MRHNA, CDR2 SNTAGT. The CDR3 is made up of 14 amino acids. CDR3 loop: CATGQGGYNSPLHF. The DNA for the CDR3 is TGTGCCACCGGACAGGGTGGCTATAATTCACCCCTCCACTTT.

The V call is TRBV27, the J call TRBJ2-7; 10 bases agree with TRBD1. CDR1 is MNHEY, CDR2 SMNVEV, per germline (reference sequence). Trimming at V came to 7 bases and at J to 5 bases, leaving 14 bases not matched to a gene. The CDR3 loop spans 16 amino acids. CDR3: CASKGLTGTGEHEQYF. Here the CDR3 DNA reads TGTGCCAGCAAGGGACTCACCGGGACAGGGGAGCACGAGCAGTACTTC.

J is TRBJ1-2 and V is TRBV7-9; D not resolved. The CDR3 covers 16 residues. CDR1 and CDR2 (germline): SEHNR, FQNEAQ (reference sequence). Trimming left V 2 bases short and J 4 bases short, with 17 bases between. The CDR3 protein is CASSLKRAEILYGYTF. CDR3 nucleotide sequence: TGTGCCAGCAGCTTAAAAAGGGCAGAAATACTCTATGGCTACACCTTC.

The CDR3 region has the DNA TGTGCCAGCAGCTGGGGGACAGGGAGTATGGGTCAGCCCCAGCATTTT. It specifies CASSWGTGSMGQPQHF. The chain joins TRBV5-4 to TRBJ1-5; 9 positions agree with TRBD1. The CDR3 contains 16 residues. V dropped 3 bases and J dropped 6; count of bases not matched to a gene: 10. CDR1 and CDR2 from the germline V gene are SGHNT and YYREEE (reference sequence).

V gene TRBV5-1 combines with J gene TRBJ2-5; TRBD2 might be the D (6 bases). CDR1 is SGHRS and CDR2 is YFSETQ in the germline V gene. V was shortened by 3 bases and J by 2 bases, with 17 bases between the two germline ends. The CDR3 covers 16 residues. The CDR3 reads CASSSRTTGGQETQYF. The CDR3 DNA sequence: TGCGCCAGCAGCTCTAGGACTACCGGAGGACAAGAGACCCAGTACTTC.